The sequence of this T cell receptor beta chain was determined in a study of control samples from healthy donors and cancer patients. Here immunoSEQ multiplex PCR was the method, and the copy in TCRdb shows in-frame clones only, minus some. The sample has 150,000 to 200,000 clones, about nine tenths seen once. This clone was picked up one time. The CDR3 consists of 12 residues. V was shortened by 1 base and J by 5 bases, with 3 bases between the two germline ends. The germline V gene encodes CDR1 MGHRA and CDR2 YSYEKL. The rearrangement links TRBV4-1 to TRBJ2-1; D is uncertain. The TCR was taken from a woman aged 25 to 39 in good health. Sequences were obtained from blood. For the CDR3, the DNA is TGCGCCAGCAGCCAAGGTGACAATGAGCAGTTCTTC. Amino acid sequence: CASSQGDNEQFF.